This is a list of T cell receptor beta chains from one sample in a study of spatial heterogeneity in lung cancer. TCRdb recomputed calls from the 5' RACE reads with MiXCR, one row per CDR3 protein. This table has roughly 30,000 distinct CDR3 sequences, more than 9% appearing once. The sequencing used PBMCs, collected at follow-up. The receptors were sampled from a female donor with early-stage non-small cell lung cancer. Both conserved end residues are part of each CDR3. D genes are given only for firm matches. Some rows mark clone size as missing; the rest say once, few, many or name a class of expanded clone.

v_call	clone_size	d_call	cdr3_length	j_call	cdr3_aa	cdr3_nt
TRBV11-2	many	.	12	TRBJ1-1	CASSLVVREAFF	TGTGCCAGCAGCTTAGTGGTGAGGGAAGCTTTCTTT
TRBV28	.	TRBD1	13	TRBJ2-5	CASWTGVQETQYF	TGTGCCAGCTGGACAGGAGTCCAAGAGACCCAGTACTTC
TRBV29-1	many	.	12	TRBJ2-7	CSVGGPSYEQYF	TGCAGCGTGGGGGGCCCCTCCTACGAGCAGTACTTC
TRBV11-2	.	.	11	TRBJ2-7	CASGVNYEQYF	TGTGCCAGCGGGGTAAACTACGAGCAGTACTTC
TRBV14	many	.	16	TRBJ2-6	CASSPRTAAGANVLTF	TGTGCCAGCAGCCCCCGGACTGCCGCCGGGGCCAACGTCCTGACTTTC
TRBV10-3	many	.	17	TRBJ1-1	CAISVVDRPAPNTEAFF	TGTGCCATCAGTGTGGTCGACCGCCCTGCACCGAACACTGAAGCTTTCTTT
TRBV27	.	.	14	TRBJ2-7	CASRPLLGEGEQYF	TGTGCCAGCAGGCCATTATTGGGAGAAGGCGAGCAGTACTTC
TRBV20-1	few	.	17	TRBJ1-2	CSARTGPPWETGYGYTF	TGCAGTGCTAGAACGGGTCCCCCTTGGGAAACAGGGTATGGCTACACCTTC
TRBV4-1	.	TRBD1	14	TRBJ1-1	CASSLLTGAPEAFF	TGCGCCAGCAGCCTATTAACAGGGGCACCTGAAGCTTTCTTT
TRBV19	few	TRBD1	14	TRBJ1-5	CASSVTGGNQPQHF	TGTGCCAGTAGTGTGACAGGGGGCAATCAGCCCCAGCATTTT
TRBV20-1	.	.	12	TRBJ2-7	CSARTAAYEQYF	TGCAGTGCCCGGACCGCGGCCTACGAGCAGTACTTC
TRBV20-1	many	TRBD2	14	TRBJ2-3	CSAETSGVTDTQYF	TGCAGTGCTGAGACTAGCGGGGTCACAGATACGCAGTATTTT
TRBV28	many	TRBD1	16	TRBJ2-7	CASSLMRGTGMGEQYF	TGTGCCAGCAGTCTCATGAGGGGGACAGGGATGGGCGAGCAGTACTTC
TRBV5-1	many	TRBD1	14	TRBJ2-7	CASSAGQGAYEQYF	TGCGCCAGCAGCGCCGGACAGGGGGCCTACGAGCAGTACTTC
TRBV24-1	.	TRBD2	17	TRBJ2-5	CATSVPLHAGGVETQYF	TGTGCCACCAGTGTTCCTTTGCACGCGGGGGGTGTAGAGACCCAGTACTTC
TRBV19	many	TRBD1	15	TRBJ2-5	CASSRDRGTDGTQYF	TGTGCCAGTAGCCGGGACAGGGGGACGGATGGGACCCAGTACTTC
TRBV29-1	many	.	13	TRBJ2-7	CSVALGQNYEQYF	TGCAGCGTCGCCCTAGGGCAGAACTACGAGCAGTACTTC
TRBV24-1	few	.	13	TRBJ1-2	CATSDQGAYGYTF	TGTGCCACCAGTGACCAGGGAGCCTATGGCTACACCTTC
TRBV28	.	TRBD2	15	TRBJ2-3	CASSLRGGGTDTQYF	TGTGCCAGCAGTTTACGGGGGGGAGGCACAGATACGCAGTATTTT
TRBV6-5	.	.	15	TRBJ2-3	CASSYMGMSTDTQYF	TGTGCCAGCAGTTACATGGGTATGAGCACAGATACGCAGTATTTT
TRBV2	.	.	15	TRBJ2-3	CASSELALSTDTQYF	TGTGCCAGCAGTGAACTAGCTCTTAGCACAGATACGCAGTATTTT
TRBV6-2/TRBV6-3	many	.	13	TRBJ1-1	CASSYGRGTEAFF	TGTGCCAGCAGTTACGGTCGGGGCACTGAAGCTTTCTTT
TRBV9	many	TRBD2	17	TRBJ2-2	CASSVVSSGRYTGELFF	TGTGCCAGCAGCGTAGTGTCTAGCGGCCGCTACACCGGGGAGCTGTTTTTT
TRBV7-2	many	TRBD2	15	TRBJ2-3	CASSLSGGAPDTQYF	TGTGCCAGCAGCCTTAGCGGGGGGGCCCCAGATACGCAGTATTTT
TRBV6-2/TRBV6-3	.	.	14	TRBJ2-1	CASSYGTGFGEQFF	TGTGCCAGCAGTTACGGAACAGGGTTTGGTGAGCAGTTCTTC
TRBV5-5	many	.	14	TRBJ1-5	CASSLVWGDQPQHF	TGTGCCAGCAGCTTGGTATGGGGAGATCAGCCCCAGCATTTT
TRBV24-1	many	.	13	TRBJ2-7	CAAGRSLSYEQYF	TGTGCCGCCGGACGGTCGCTCTCCTACGAGCAGTACTTC
TRBV20-1	.	.	14	TRBJ2-5	CSATDGLTGETQYF	TGCAGTGCTACCGATGGACTAACGGGGGAGACCCAGTACTTC